These 13 T cell receptor beta chains originate from one sample sequenced in a study of CD8+ T cells in alopecia areata. Treatment here: oral pan-JAK inhibitor, 5-10 mg twice daily. Investigators isolated RNA and reverse transcribed it into cDNA to act as the sequencing template. Using immunoSEQ multiplex PCR, the repertoire was profiled, and TCRdb retains in-frame clones only, with some absent. The table shows around 120,000 clones, with approximately 60% occurring only once. The sample consisted of CD4+ T cells sorted from blood, taken at week 4, from a patient treated with tofacitinib. The receptors here all came from a human donor with alopecia areata.

V usage is TRBV5-6 and J usage is TRBJ2-3, with TRBD1 matching 7 bases. The CDR3 totals 15 residues. J gave up 1 base and V 3 bases, and 5 bases lay outside the gene matches. Germline V lookup: CDR1 SGHDT, CDR2 YYEEEE. CDR3 DNA: TGTGCCAGCAGCTCGACAGGGATTGGCACAGATACGCAGTATTTT. Translating it yields CASSSTGIGTDTQYF.

The chain combines TRBV5-5 with TRBJ2-5; TRBD1 agrees at 8 bases. Germline V lookup: CDR1 SGHKS, CDR2 YYEKEE (reference sequence). CDR3 size: 16 residues. V shed 0 bases, J shed 2 bases, and the junction held 6 bases outside the gene matches. CDR3 DNA sequence: TGTGCCAGCAGCTTGGTCGGGACAGGATTTCAAGAGACCCAGTACTTC. Encoded protein: CASSLVGTGFQETQYF.

This clone has just one count. This chain uses TRBV5-1 with TRBJ2-1, with 13 positions matching TRBD2. Germline-derived CDR1 and CDR2 are SGHRS and YFSETQ. The CDR3 is 14 amino acids. The ends lost 3 bases at V and 9 bases at J; junction bases unmatched: 3. CDR3 amino acids: CASSSGTSGVEQFF. CDR3 bases: TGCGCCAGCAGCTCCGGGACTAGCGGGGTTGAGCAGTTCTTC.

The chain has TRBV27 and TRBJ1-2; the D gene is possibly TRBD1 (6 bases). The V gene's germline CDR1 is MNHEY and CDR2 SMNVEV (reference sequence). This CDR3 is 13 amino acids long. The ends were cut back, 3 bases at V and 4 bases at J, with 9 bases in the middle. The CDR3 coding sequence is TGTGCCAGCAGTTTGCAGGGGAGCTATGGCTACACCTTC. Protein: CASSLQGSYGYTF.

The genes are TRBV6-5 and TRBJ1-4; tentative D call: TRBD1 (5 bases). The germline V gene encodes CDR1 MNHEY and CDR2 SVGAGI. The V end lost 8 bases, the J end lost 7 bases, and 14 bases lay between the germline ends. The CDR3 length is 13 residues. The CDR3 reads CASRDGESEKLFF. Here the CDR3 DNA reads TGTGCCAGCCGGGACGGAGAGTCTGAAAAACTGTTTTTT.

CDR3 amino acids: CSARGAYEQYF. Written as DNA, the CDR3 is TGCAGTGCCCGTGGTGCCTACGAGCAGTACTTC. The rearrangement uses TRBV20-1 and TRBJ2-7; D unresolved. Per germline, CDR1 DFQATT and CDR2 SNEGSKA (reference sequence). V lost 6 bases and J lost 2, with 8 bases in between. The CDR3 extends over 11 amino acids.

In its sample, this clone was seen once. The gene calls are TRBV18 and TRBJ2-1; no reliable D call. Trimming left V 3 bases short and J 0 bases short, with 6 bases between. The CDR3 contains 14 residues. Per germline, CDR1 KGHSH and CDR2 LQKENI. The CDR3 DNA follows: TGTGCCAGCTCACCGACCGACTCCTACAATGAGCAGTTCTTC. Protein sequence: CASSPTDSYNEQFF.

The chain is built from TRBV9 and TRBJ1-2; 9 nucleotides align to TRBD1. Germline trimming cut 1 base from V and 7 bases from J; bases unmatched to any gene: 8. The CDR3 covers 15 residues. Germline assignment: CDR1 SGDLS and CDR2 YYNGEE. This CDR3 is CASSVTLGTGFGYTF. As DNA, the CDR3 is TGTGCCAGCAGCGTAACCCTAGGGACAGGGTTTGGCTACACCTTC.

The table lists this clone with a count of one. The gene calls are TRBV27 and TRBJ1-1; 7 positions agree with TRBD1. The CDR3 extends over 23 amino acids. V was pared by 1 base and J by 4 bases, with 30 bases of the junction left unmatched. Per the germline V gene, CDR1 is MNHEY and CDR2 is SMNVEV (reference sequence). Here the CDR3 reads CASSLLFFGQAAPLVGSPTEAFF. In nucleotides, the CDR3 is TGTGCCAGCAGTTTATTATTCTTTGGACAGGCGGCCCCACTGGTTGGCTCCCCCACTGAAGCTTTCTTT.

The chain joins TRBV15 to TRBJ2-5; the D gene is possibly TRBD1 (5 bases). Trimming left V 4 bases short and J 3 bases short, with 15 bases between. CDR3 length: 15 residues. CDR1 LNHNV and CDR2 YYDKDF come from the germline V gene (reference sequence). DNA of the CDR3: TGTGCCACCAGCACCATCAGGGCCGTAAAAGAGACCCAGTACTTC. Its protein is CATSTIRAVKETQYF.

The CDR3 bases are TGTGCCTGGAAGAGGGGGCCCAACACCGGGGAGCTGTTTTTT. Protein: CAWKRGPNTGELFF. The genes are TRBV30 and TRBJ2-2, with 7 bases aligning to TRBD1. Germline CDR1 GTSNPN, CDR2 SVGIG (reference sequence). With V trimmed by 4 bases and J by 2 bases, 4 bases remained unmatched. This CDR3 is built from 14 residues.

The chain couples TRBV19 to TRBJ2-1; 11 positions agree with TRBD1. Germline-derived CDR1 and CDR2 are LNHDA and SQIVND (reference sequence). V lost 3 bases and J lost 9; bases outside the gene matches: 10. The CDR3 runs 16 residues. CDR3 amino acids: CASSIAFGTGGGEQFF. Written as DNA, the CDR3 is TGTGCCAGTAGTATCGCTTTCGGGACAGGGGGAGGTGAGCAGTTCTTC. The full variable domain, its missing parts supplied by reference TRBV19 and TRBJ2-1, is DGGITQSPKYLFRKEGQNVTLSCEQNLNHDAMYWYRQDPGQGLRLIYYSQIVNDFQKGDIAEGYSVSREKKESFPLTVTSAQKNPTAFYLCASSIAFGTGGGEQFFGPGTRLTVL.

V is TRBV29-1 and J is TRBJ1-2; TRBD1 matches 9 bases. The germline V gene encodes CDR1 SQVTM and CDR2 ANQGSEA. With 7 bases clipped from V and 6 bases from J, the junction kept 6 bases outside the gene matches. There are 12 residues in the CDR3. The CDR3 here is CSGDRELDGYTF. The CDR3 coding sequence is TGCAGCGGGGACAGGGAGTTGGATGGCTACACCTTC.